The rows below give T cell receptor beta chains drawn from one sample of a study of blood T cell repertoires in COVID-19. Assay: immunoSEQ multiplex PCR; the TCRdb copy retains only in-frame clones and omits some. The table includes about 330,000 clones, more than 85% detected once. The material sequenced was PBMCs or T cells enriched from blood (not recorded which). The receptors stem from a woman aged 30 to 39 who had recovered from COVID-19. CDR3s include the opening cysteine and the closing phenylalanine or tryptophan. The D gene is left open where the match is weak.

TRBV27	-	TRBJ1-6	CASSPNLEDSPLHF	TGTGCCAGCAGCCCTAACCTGGAGGATTCACCCCTCCACTTT
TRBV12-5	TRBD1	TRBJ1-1	CASGSGQENTEAFF	TGTGCTAGTGGTTCCGGACAGGAGAACACTGAAGCTTTCTTT
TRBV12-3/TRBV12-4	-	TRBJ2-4	CASTRLPEGQYF	TGTGCCAGCACCAGGTTACCCGAGGGCCAGTACTTC
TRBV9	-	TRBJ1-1	CASSVVSGSNTEAFF	TGTGCCAGCAGCGTAGTGAGCGGGTCGAACACTGAAGCTTTCTTT
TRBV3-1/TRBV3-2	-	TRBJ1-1	CASSQPLRRGTNTEAFF	TGTGCCAGCAGCCAACCTTTGAGAAGGGGGACGAACACTGAAGCTTTCTTT
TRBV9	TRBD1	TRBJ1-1	CASSDGTGYTEAFF	TGTGCCAGCAGCGACGGGACAGGCTACACTGAAGCTTTCTTT
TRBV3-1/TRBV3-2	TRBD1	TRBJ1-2	CASSPPGQVLGYTF	TGTGCCAGCAGCCCCCCGGGACAGGTCCTTGGCTACACCTTC
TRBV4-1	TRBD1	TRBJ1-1	CASSQTTGTGGFSGFF	TGCGCCAGCAGCCAGACTACCGGGACAGGAGGGTTCAGCGGCTTCTTT
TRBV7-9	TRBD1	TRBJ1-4	CASSRNKGGNEKLFF	TGTGCCAGCAGCCGAAACAAAGGGGGCAATGAAAAACTGTTTTTT
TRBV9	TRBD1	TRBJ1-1	CASSPQGARNTEAFF	TGTGCCAGCAGCCCTCAGGGGGCTCGGAACACTGAAGCTTTCTTT
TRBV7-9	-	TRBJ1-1	CASSNRVVNTEAFF	TGTGCCAGCAGCAACAGGGTGGTAAACACTGAAGCTTTCTTT
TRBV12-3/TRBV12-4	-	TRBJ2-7	CASSPKRGGEQYF	TGTGCCAGCAGTCCTAAGAGAGGTGGCGAGCAGTACTTC
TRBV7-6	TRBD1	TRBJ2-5	CASSFPGGWETQYF	TGTGCCAGCAGCTTCCCAGGGGGTTGGGAGACCCAGTACTTC
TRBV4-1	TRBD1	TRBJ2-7	CASSRGVRTGTYEQYF	TGCGCCAGCAGCCGAGGCGTTCGGACAGGGACGTACGAGCAGTACTTC
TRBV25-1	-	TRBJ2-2	CASSENGVPGSRTGELFF	TGTGCCAGCAGTGAAAATGGGGTCCCCGGGAGTCGCACCGGGGAGCTGTTTTTT
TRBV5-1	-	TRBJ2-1	CASSLWTDDNEQFF	TGCGCCAGCAGCTTGTGGACAGATGACAATGAGCAGTTCTTC
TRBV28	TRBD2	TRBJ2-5	CASSFRGELETQYF	TGTGCCAGCAGTTTCCGGGGGGAGTTGGAGACCCAGTACTTC
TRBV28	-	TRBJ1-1	CASSQPLGSNTEAFF	TGTGCCAGCAGCCAACCGCTTGGCTCGAACACTGAAGCTTTCTTT
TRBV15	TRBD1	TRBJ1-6	CATSRGGTAYNSPLHF	TGTGCCACCAGCAGGGGCGGGACAGCCTATAATTCACCCCTCCACTTT
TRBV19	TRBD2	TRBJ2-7	CASRPSGALYEQYF	TGTGCCAGTAGGCCTAGCGGGGCCCTCTACGAGCAGTACTTC
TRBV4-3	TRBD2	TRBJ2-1	CASSQDLGSGGEQFF	TGCGCCAGCAGCCAAGATCTGGGGAGCGGGGGGGAGCAGTTCTTC
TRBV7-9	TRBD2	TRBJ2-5	CASSFLLAGAETQYF	TGTGCCAGCAGCTTCCTCCTAGCGGGAGCAGAGACCCAGTACTTC
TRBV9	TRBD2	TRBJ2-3	CASSVGTSGRTDTQYF	TGTGCCAGCAGCGTAGGGACTAGCGGACGCACAGATACGCAGTATTTT